This T cell receptor (beta chain) was captured by sequencing in a study of blood T cell repertoires in COVID-19. The overall study: Sites across the United States, Italy and Spain contributed samples from acute and convalescent COVID-19. The cDNA or gDNA used as material had been derived from T cells, B-cell-depleted T cells, or PBMCs.

Germline CDR1 reads SGHAT; CDR2 reads FQNNGV. The CDR3 runs 14 residues. Trimming stripped 3 bases from V and 3 bases from J, with 12 bases between. Measured with immunoSEQ multiplex PCR; TCRdb has only the in-frame clones, and not every one. In the table there are fewer than 250,000 clones, around 83% of which are singletons. Material for sequencing was peripheral blood. The rearrangement uses TRBV11-2 and TRBJ2-7; no firm D call. The TCR was taken from a woman in her 50s with acute or convalescent COVID-19. This CDR3 is CASSFGQSFYEQYF. The CDR3 nucleotides are TGTGCCAGCAGCTTTGGGCAGTCCTTCTACGAGCAGTACTTC.